A selection of T cell receptor beta chains follows, all from one sample in a study of regulatory T cells in long-lasting Graves disease. TCRdb re-analysed the multiplex PCR reads in MiXCR, keeping a single row per CDR3 protein. This sample has some 490,000 distinct CDR3 sequences, with about 12% found just once. A further study also used this sample, focusing on T cells in Graves' hyperthyroidism and ophthalmopathy.

Here the sequenced sample was peripheral blood mononuclear cells (PBMCs), taken at new diagnosis, from a patient treated with antithyroid drugs. The receptors shown here come from a woman younger than 45 with Graves disease. CDR3s include the opening cysteine and the closing phenylalanine or tryptophan. Each record gives: V gene, J gene, D gene, clone size, CDR3 protein, CDR3 DNA. A D gene is named only where the DNA matches it firmly. Clone size, where shown, is once, few, many, or a class for clones that have expanded.

v_gene: TRBV10-3; j_gene: TRBJ1-3; d_gene: .; abundance: .; CDR3aa: CAIQSSGNTIYF; CDR3nt: TGTGCCATTCAGAGCTCTGGAAACACCATATATTTT
v_gene: TRBV30; j_gene: TRBJ1-5; d_gene: TRBD1; abundance: many; CDR3aa: CAWSGSVFRGDSNQPQHF; CDR3nt: TGTGCCTGGAGTGGTTCAGTTTTCAGGGGGGATAGCAATCAGCCCCAGCATTTT
v_gene: TRBV7-2; j_gene: TRBJ1-1; d_gene: .; abundance: few; CDR3aa: CASSLSGGLNTEAFF; CDR3nt: TGTGCCAGCAGCTTATCGGGGGGTTTGAACACTGAAGCTTTCTTT
v_gene: TRBV28; j_gene: TRBJ2-7; d_gene: .; abundance: .; CDR3aa: CASSFSDSSSYEQYF; CDR3nt: TGTGCCAGCAGTTTCTCCGACAGTTCATCCTACGAGCAGTACTTC
v_gene: TRBV7-3; j_gene: TRBJ2-3; d_gene: .; abundance: many; CDR3aa: CASSSQGGTDTQYF; CDR3nt: TGTGCCAGCAGTTCCCAGGGAGGCACAGATACGCAGTATTTT
v_gene: TRBV28; j_gene: TRBJ2-7; d_gene: TRBD2; abundance: many; CDR3aa: CASSLPGLEGEQYF; CDR3nt: TGTGCCAGCAGTCTACCGGGACTAGAGGGCGAGCAGTACTTC
v_gene: TRBV28; j_gene: TRBJ2-7; d_gene: .; abundance: .; CDR3aa: CASSADFGDYEQYF; CDR3nt: TGTGCCAGCAGTGCGGACTTTGGAGACTACGAGCAGTACTTC
v_gene: TRBV12-3/TRBV12-4; j_gene: TRBJ1-3; d_gene: TRBD1; abundance: few; CDR3aa: CASSSRGPGNTIYF; CDR3nt: TGTGCCAGCAGTTCCAGGGGGCCTGGAAACACCATATATTTT
v_gene: TRBV12-3/TRBV12-4; j_gene: TRBJ1-6; d_gene: TRBD1; abundance: many; CDR3aa: CTSSRGQQRSPLHF; CDR3nt: TGTACCAGCAGCCGGGGACAGCAGCGATCACCCCTCCACTTT
v_gene: TRBV14; j_gene: TRBJ2-2; d_gene: .; abundance: many; CDR3aa: CASSPLGTTNTGELFF; CDR3nt: TGTGCCAGCAGCCCTCTAGGGACCACGAACACCGGGGAGCTGTTTTTT
v_gene: TRBV19; j_gene: TRBJ2-1; d_gene: TRBD2; abundance: few; CDR3aa: CASSIEPLAGDEQFF; CDR3nt: TGTGCCAGTAGTATAGAACCACTAGCGGGAGATGAGCAGTTCTTC
v_gene: TRBV7-9; j_gene: TRBJ1-3; d_gene: .; abundance: .; CDR3aa: CASSFWTSNTIYF; CDR3nt: TGTGCCAGCAGCTTCTGGACGTCAAACACCATATATTTT
v_gene: TRBV2; j_gene: TRBJ2-7; d_gene: .; abundance: many; CDR3aa: CASRGLTGKSYEQYF; CDR3nt: TGTGCCAGCAGGGGACTGACAGGGAAATCCTACGAGCAGTACTTC